Presented here are 19 T cell receptor beta chains from one specimen sequenced in a study of blood T cells in healthy people across ages. Alongside a J-beta primer mix, a sample-barcoded 5' primer served in a second PCR lasting about 7 to 12 cycles. TCRdb passed the 5' RACE reads through MiXCR, listing each CDR3 protein once. The profile covers about 1.5 million distinct CDR3 sequences, with 35% to 45% appearing a single time and less than 5% taken by the ten largest. The sample consisted of blood. Receptor source: a woman aged 18 to 35 in good health.

The chain is built from TRBV15 and TRBJ2-1; TRBD1 is a possible D gene (7 bases). The J call is in doubt because the DNA end fits TRBJ2-7 better. CDR1 LNHNV and CDR2 YYDKDF come from the germline V gene (reference sequence). The CDR3 runs 15 residues. CDR3 nucleotides: TGTGCCACCAGCAGCGCGGGACAGCCCTGCAATGAGCAGTACTTC. Its protein is CATSSAGQPCNEQYF.

The chain joins TRBV7-2 to TRBJ1-2; TRBD1 agrees at 8 bases. Unmatched junction bases numbered 8, after V lost 4 bases and J lost 4 bases. Germline assignment: CDR1 SGHTA and CDR2 FQGNSA. This CDR3 spans 15 amino acids. The CDR3 region is CASSSDRGQTYGYTF. The CDR3 region has the DNA TGTGCCAGCAGCTCCGACAGGGGACAAACCTATGGCTACACCTTC. The variable domain in full, completed from reference TRBV7-2 and TRBJ1-2, reads GAGVSQSPSNKVTEKGKDVELRCDPISGHTALYWYRQSLGQGLEFLIYFQGNSAPDKSGLPSDRFSAERTGGSVSTLTIQRTQQEDSAVYLCASSSDRGQTYGYTFGSGTRLTVV.

The genes are TRBV27 and TRBJ2-3, with 10 bases aligning to TRBD2. Looked up from germline, CDR1 is MNHEY and CDR2 is SMNVEV (reference sequence). V dropped 4 bases and J dropped 3; count of bases not matched to a gene: 10. CDR3 size: 17 residues. CDR3 coding DNA: TGTGCCAGCAGTTCCCCGATAGCGGGAGGTGAGACAGATACGCAGTATTTT. This codes for CASSSPIAGGETDTQYF.

In its sample, this clonotype was seen a few times. The genes are TRBV2 and TRBJ1-4, with 7 bases aligning to TRBD1. The germline gives CDR1 SNHLY, CDR2 FYNNEI. This CDR3 is 14 amino acids long. J gave up 5 bases and V 6 bases, and 6 bases lay outside the gene matches. CDR3 loop: CASSPDRRNEKLFF. The CDR3 DNA follows: TGTGCCAGCAGCCCGGACAGGAGGAATGAAAAACTGTTTTTT. The variable domain in full, completed from reference TRBV2 and TRBJ1-4, reads EPEVTQTPSHQVTQMGQEVILRCVPISNHLYFYWYRQILGQKVEFLVSFYNNEISEKSEIFDDQFSVERPDGSNFTLKIRSTKLEDSAMYFCASSPDRRNEKLFFGSGTQLSVL.

The DNA of the CDR3 is TGTGCCAGCAGCTTCAGTGGAGATGGCTACACCTTC. Protein sequence: CASSFSGDGYTF. The rearrangement uses TRBV7-9 and TRBJ1-2, with D unresolved. The length of the CDR3 is 12 residues. V was shortened by 3 bases and J by 6 bases, with 8 bases between the two germline ends. Germline V gene data show CDR1 as SEHNR and CDR2 as FQNEAQ (reference sequence).

This clonotype has only a few counts. The chain recombines TRBV27 with TRBJ2-1; 8 positions match TRBD2. The V segment lost 6 bases and the J segment 8 bases; nucleotides outside the gene matches: 3. This CDR3 has 12 residues. Germline V lookup: CDR1 MNHEY, CDR2 SMNVEV (reference sequence). CDR3 sequence reads: CASRGLADEQFF. The CDR3 region has the DNA TGTGCCAGCAGAGGACTAGCCGATGAGCAGTTCTTC.

This clonotype was detected a few times. The chain joins TRBV27 to TRBJ2-1, with no clear D. CDR3 length: 14 residues. Germline CDR1 reads MNHEY; CDR2 reads SMNVEV (reference sequence). V lost 2 bases and J lost 4, with 9 bases in between. The chain's CDR3 is CASSLKGGYNEQFF. CDR3 in DNA: TGTGCCAGCAGTTTAAAGGGCGGTTACAATGAGCAGTTCTTC.

The rearrangement links TRBV20-1 to TRBJ1-2; D gene unclear. The CDR3 is 15 residues long. CDR1 DFQATT and CDR2 SNEGSKA come from the germline V gene (reference sequence). The V and J ends lost 6 bases and 2 bases respectively, with 19 bases between them. The CDR3 region has the DNA TGCAGTGCCCGACCTCCTTGGGAGACCAACTATGGCTACACCTTC. This sequence encodes CSARPPWETNYGYTF.

This clonotype was detected ten times or more. The V call is TRBV29-1, the J call TRBJ2-7; D is perhaps TRBD1 (5 bases). The CDR3 is 11 residues long. Germline CDR1 reads SQVTM; CDR2 reads ANQGSEA. Trimming stripped 6 bases from V and 2 bases from J, with 8 bases between. CDR3 residues: CSVDIAYEQYF. CDR3 DNA: TGCAGCGTGGACATAGCCTACGAGCAGTACTTC.

The gene calls are TRBV7-9 and TRBJ2-1, with 12 bases fitting TRBD2. CDR1 SEHNR and CDR2 FQNEAQ come from the germline V gene (reference sequence). The V gene end was trimmed by 5 bases and the J gene end by 8 bases; junction bases not matched to a gene: 10. There are 16 residues in the CDR3. CDR3 sequence (DNA): TGTGCCAGCAGCCCACAGACTAGCGGGAGTCTGGATGAGCAGTTCTTC. Protein: CASSPQTSGSLDEQFF.

The chain combines TRBV10-3 with TRBJ2-5; TRBD2 matches at 10 bases. Germline values: CDR1 ENHRY, CDR2 SYGVKD. CDR3 size: 17 residues. V shed 0 bases, J shed 0 bases, and the junction held 4 bases outside the gene matches. CDR3 residues: CAISESRLAGYQETQYF. The CDR3 DNA follows: TGTGCCATCAGTGAGTCTAGACTAGCGGGCTACCAAGAGACCCAGTACTTC.

This clonotype was seen only a few times. This chain links TRBV4-3 with TRBJ1-4, with 8 bases matching TRBD1. Trimming cost V 8 bases and J 8 bases; bases outside gene matches: 13. Looked up from germline, CDR1 is LGHNA and CDR2 is YSLEER. The CDR3 has 15 residues. The CDR3: CASGLSPGGQEKLFF. As DNA, the CDR3 is TGCGCCAGCGGCCTTTCCCCAGGGGGCCAAGAAAAACTGTTTTTT.

This clonotype was counted between two and nine times. The gene calls are TRBV6-2 or TRBV6-3 and TRBJ2-5; the D gene is possibly TRBD1 (6 bases). CDR1 MNHEY and CDR2 SVGEGT come from the germline V gene. The CDR3 loop spans 17 amino acids. V was shortened by 0 bases and J by 5 bases, with 19 bases between the two germline ends. The CDR3 reads CASSYSTWDTNRETQYF. The CDR3 DNA reads as TGTGCCAGCAGTTACTCGACGTGGGACACCAACCGGGAGACCCAGTACTTC.

This clonotype was picked up a small number of times. V and J are TRBV29-1 and TRBJ1-2; D gene ambiguous. The germline V gene has CDR1 SQVTM and CDR2 ANQGSEA. Trimming took off 4 bases at V and 0 bases at J, with 12 bases between the two ends. The CDR3 consists of 14 residues. The CDR3 region is CSVAGQLANYGYTF. CDR3 nucleotides: TGCAGCGTTGCGGGCCAGCTAGCTAACTATGGCTACACCTTC.

Only a few counts were recorded for this clonotype. The chain combines TRBV12-5 with TRBJ2-5; a weak D match, TRBD1 (5 bases). The germline CDR1 and CDR2 sequences are LGHNT and FRNRAP. The CDR3 totals 16 residues. V shed 5 bases and J shed 11 bases, with 27 bases lying between them. For the CDR3, the DNA is TGTGCTAGTGGTCCCACGCTGGGATTGCAGGGTGGTGAGCAGTACTTC. This translates into CASGPTLGLQGGEQYF.

This clonotype has more than one count but fewer than ten. This sequence joins TRBV7-9 and TRBJ2-3; D unclear. The CDR3 covers 12 residues. V dropped 2 bases and J dropped 8 bases, with 8 bases sitting between them. The V gene's germline CDR1 is SEHNR and CDR2 FQNEAQ (reference sequence). As DNA, the CDR3 is TGTGCCAGCAGCTTACCCAGCCTTACGCAGTATTTT. Its protein is CASSLPSLTQYF.

The chain links TRBV5-1 to TRBJ2-4; D is possibly TRBD2 (6 bases). From germline, CDR1 is SGHRS and CDR2 YFSETQ. The CDR3 is 15 amino acids. V was cut by 1 base and J by 6 bases, with 14 bases left in between. The CDR3 spells CASSLPWRDGNIQYF. The CDR3 DNA sequence: TGCGCCAGCAGCTTGCCGTGGAGGGACGGAAACATTCAGTACTTC.

This clonotype was observed a handful of times. This chain uses TRBV3-1 with TRBJ2-1; D could derive from TRBD1 or TRBD2 (7 bases each). There are 13 residues in the CDR3. Germline assignment: CDR1 LGHDT and CDR2 YNNKEL (reference sequence). Trimming stripped 3 bases from V and 8 bases from J, with 11 bases between. The DNA for the CDR3 is TGTGCCAGCAGCCACAGGGGGGGGGATGAGCAGTTCTTC. Its protein is CASSHRGGDEQFF.

In its sample, this clonotype was seen a few times. The genes are TRBV7-2 and TRBJ2-3; 7 nucleotides align to TRBD1. V lost 2 bases to trimming and J lost 0 bases; unmatched junction nucleotides: 5. Germline CDR1 SGHTA, CDR2 FQGNSA. The CDR3 is 16 residues long. The CDR3 is CASSLQPGQSTDTQYF. CDR3 DNA sequence: TGTGCCAGCAGCTTACAGCCGGGACAGAGCACAGATACGCAGTATTTT.